These 12 T cell receptor beta chains share one sample of origin, sequenced in a study of cytomegalovirus exposure and HLA in healthy donors. The study ran its PCR with 60 Vbeta and 13 Jbeta primers. TCRdb's copy holds only in-frame clones and misses some; the assay was immunoSEQ multiplex PCR. Here the sample spans some 140,000 clones, approximately 75% being singletons. The specimen sequenced was PBMCs. Receptors were obtained from a young man in good health and CMV-seronegative.

The chain is built from TRBV29-1 and TRBJ2-2; D is uncertain. The germline V gene encodes CDR1 SQVTM and CDR2 ANQGSEA. This CDR3 has 13 residues. Trimming stripped 2 bases from V and 2 bases from J, with 6 bases between. As DNA, the CDR3 is TGCAGCGTTGAACAGACTAACACCGGGGAGCTGTTTTTT. This codes for CSVEQTNTGELFF.

V usage is TRBV28 and J usage is TRBJ1-1, with D possibly TRBD1 on 5 matching bases. This CDR3 region has 15 residues. V was clipped by 2 bases and J by 4 bases, with 14 bases between them. Germline-derived CDR1 and CDR2 are MDHEN and SYDVKM. CDR3 sequence (DNA): TGTGCCAGCAGTTTAAGGGGTGCGGGGAGCACTGAAGCTTTCTTT. It is translated as CASSLRGAGSTEAFF.

The rearrangement links TRBV12-5 to TRBJ2-1; 11 nucleotides agree with TRBD2. The CDR3 extends over 19 amino acids. J was trimmed by 10 bases and V by 1 base; bases with no gene match: 18. Germline CDR1 reads LGHNT; CDR2 reads FRNRAP. The CDR3, as DNA: TGTGCTAGTGGTTTGGAGCGACCCGACATAGCGGGGGGGCCGATCGAGCAGTTCTTC. This translates into CASGLERPDIAGGPIEQFF.

Concerning this clone: A junction end diverges from the germline sequence, so it may reflect a read error. The chain uses TRBV29-1 and TRBJ2-3, with 7 bases aligning to TRBD2. CDR3 length: 13 amino acids. The V gene's germline CDR1 is SQVTM and CDR2 ANQGSEA. CDR3 loop: CSALGGGADAQYF. Here the CDR3 DNA reads TGCAGCGCTCTCGGGGGAGGGGCAGATGCGCAGTATTTT.

The genes are TRBV9 and TRBJ2-3, with 9 bases aligning to TRBD2. The CDR3 spans 16 residues. Per the germline V gene, CDR1 is SGDLS and CDR2 is YYNGEE. V lost 0 bases to trimming and J lost 4 bases; unmatched junction nucleotides: 6. The CDR3 DNA reads TGTGCCAGCAGCGTAGGGGTAGCGGGGGAATCAGATACGCAGTATTTT. Translated, it gives CASSVGVAGESDTQYF. Based on the CDR3 plus reference TRBV9 and TRBJ2-3, the full variable domain is DSGVTQTPKHLITATGQRVTLRCSPRSGDLSVYWYQQSLDQGLQFLIQYYNGEERAKGNILERFSAQQFPDLHSELNLSSLELGDSALYFCASSVGVAGESDTQYFGPGTRLTVL.

This chain uses TRBV4-1 with TRBJ1-5; no clear D gene. This CDR3 comprises 14 residues. Germline loops: CDR1 MGHRA, CDR2 YSYEKL. The V and J ends lost 1 base and 8 bases respectively, with 12 bases between them. CDR3 residues: CASSQGRLVEPQHF. As DNA, the CDR3 is TGCGCCAGCAGCCAAGGCAGGTTGGTTGAGCCCCAGCATTTT.

The CDR3 is CASSIIAGGGNQPQHF. As DNA, the CDR3 is TGTGCCAGTAGTATCATTGCCGGGGGTGGCAATCAGCCCCAGCATTTT. The rearrangement joins TRBV19 to TRBJ1-5; D may be TRBD1 (5 bases). Per germline, CDR1 LNHDA and CDR2 SQIVND (reference sequence). Trimming stripped 3 bases from V and 2 bases from J, with 14 bases between. The CDR3 has 16 amino acids.

This sequence joins TRBV4-1 and TRBJ2-1; the match to TRBD1 covers 11 bases. CDR1 MGHRA and CDR2 YSYEKL come from the germline V gene. Losses at the gene ends were 6 bases for V and 6 bases for J; bases not matched to a gene: 10. The CDR3 has 16 amino acids. CDR3 region: CASRTDRGHGVNEQFF. The CDR3 bases are TGCGCCAGCAGAACGGACAGGGGGCACGGGGTCAATGAGCAGTTCTTC.

The gene calls are TRBV5-6 and TRBJ2-6; 12 bases line up with TRBD1. Germline V gene data show CDR1 as SGHDT and CDR2 as YYEEEE. After removal of 3 bases from V and 2 bases from J, the junction contained 9 bases not matched to a gene. This CDR3 has 19 residues. CDR3 protein: CASSSTAGTGGPGANVLTF. As DNA, the CDR3 is TGTGCCAGCAGCTCGACTGCCGGGACAGGGGGCCCTGGGGCCAACGTCCTGACTTTC.

The chain links TRBV29-1 to TRBJ2-2; no firm D call. This CDR3 comprises 13 residues. CDR1 and CDR2 (germline): SQVTM, ANQGSEA. The V and J ends lost 4 bases and 1 base respectively, with 7 bases between them. The CDR3 spells CSVARQNTGELFF. The CDR3 DNA is TGCAGCGTTGCCAGGCAGAACACCGGGGAGCTGTTTTTT.

V and J are TRBV5-1 and TRBJ1-4; D perhaps matches TRBD1 (6 bases). The germline V gene has CDR1 SGHRS and CDR2 YFSETQ. CDR3 length: 16 amino acids. V shed 1 base and J shed 2 bases, with 12 bases lying between them. The CDR3 coding sequence is TGCGCCAGCAGCTTGATGAGGGGGTACACTAATGAAAAACTGTTTTTT. This codes for CASSLMRGYTNEKLFF.

This clone was observed a handful of times. The chain employs TRBV5-1 and TRBJ2-7; D is uncertain. This CDR3 contains 13 residues. The germline V and J ends were trimmed by 5 bases and 3 bases, with 12 bases remaining between them. In germline, CDR1 is SGHRS, CDR2 YFSETQ. DNA of the CDR3: TGCGCCAGCAGAAGTGAGTCAGACTACGAGCAGTACGTC. The encoded protein is CASRSESDYEQYV.